This T cell receptor beta chain stems from a study of blood T cell repertoires in COVID-19. Overall study: T cells, B-cell-depleted T cells, or PBMCs supplied cDNA or gDNA.

Produced via immunoSEQ multiplex PCR; TCRdb's table is partial and in-frame only. Seen here are approximately 150,000 clones, more than 70% observed once, and the top ten hold around 5%. This CDR3 contains 14 residues. After removal of 3 bases from V and 7 bases from J, the junction contained 7 bases not matched to a gene. Germline V lookup: CDR1 DFQATT, CDR2 SNEGSKA (reference sequence). Sequences were obtained from peripheral blood. This clonotype was obtained from a woman in her forties or fifties with acute or convalescent COVID-19. The rearrangement links TRBV20-1 to TRBJ1-4; 8 positions match TRBD1. CDR3 DNA: TGCAGTGCTAGTGAGCAGGGGGCGGGTGAAAAACTGTTTTTT. Protein: CSASEQGAGEKLFF.